The 6 T cell receptor beta chains in this list originate from one sample, sequenced in a study of human T cells and chemical hapten exposure. TCRdb ran MiXCR on the RACE reads and lists one entry per CDR3 protein. The data contain under 45,000 distinct CDR3 sequences, roughly 5% of them singletons. This sample's time point: healthy volunteer bleed at 6 weeks. Extraction of total RNA was performed on unfractionated whole blood. The specimen was whole blood. The receptors derive from a human donor in good health. Some clones in this sample may be carry-over from other donors' samples.

Concerning this clonotype: It may be a read error: a sequence one base away is much more abundant. This sequence joins TRBV7-9 and TRBJ2-2, with 7 bases identical to TRBD1. CDR3 length equals 17 residues. CDR1 SEHNR and CDR2 FQNEAQ come from the germline V gene (reference sequence). CDR3 coding DNA: TGTGCCAGCAGCTCTCCGAGGGGGCGCGAGAACATCGGGGAGCTGTTTTTT. It codes for CASSSPRGRENIGELFF.

The table lists this clonotype with many counts. The CDR3 nucleotides are TGTGCCAGCCGGGACAGAGATAATGAAAAACTGTTTTTT. This codes for CASRDRDNEKLFF. V gene TRBV28 combines with J gene TRBJ1-4, with 7 bases lining up with TRBD1. Losses at the gene ends were 8 bases for V and 4 bases for J; bases not matched to a gene: 4. The germline V gene encodes CDR1 MDHEN and CDR2 SYDVKM. This CDR3 has 13 amino acids.

This clonotype was observed at least ten times. This chain links TRBV28 with TRBJ1-1; 8 positions match TRBD1. CDR1 is MDHEN, CDR2 SYDVKM, per germline. The CDR3 is 15 amino acids. V lost 4 bases, J lost 4 bases, and 8 bases stayed unmatched. This CDR3 is CASSSSGTGFTEAFF. The CDR3 DNA reads as TGTGCCAGCAGTTCCTCCGGGACAGGATTCACTGAAGCTTTCTTT.

Concerning this clonotype itself: One base away lies a much larger clone, so this may be a sequencing read error. V usage is TRBV7-2 and J usage is TRBJ1-1, with D possibly being TRBD1 (6 bases). Germline CDR1 and CDR2: SGHTA and FQGNSA. The CDR3 sequence is 10 residues long. Trimming shortened V by 4 bases and J by 11 bases, and 8 bases separated the two germline ends. The CDR3 nucleotides read TGTGCCAGCAGCTACAGGGAGGCTTTCTTT. Translated, it gives CASSYREAFF.

This clonotype has a count of ten or more. The chain uses TRBV28 and TRBJ2-7, with a possible D match to TRBD1 (6 bases). Germline V gene sequence: CDR1 MDHEN, CDR2 SYDVKM. Trimming stripped 6 bases from V and 7 bases from J, with 16 bases between. The CDR3 length is 13 residues. The CDR3, as DNA: TGTGCCAGCAGGCGCCCCAGGGGTGGAGAGCAGTACTTC. This codes for CASRRPRGGEQYF.

This clonotype was recorded a few times. This chain uses TRBV9 with TRBJ1-2, with 7 nucleotides matching TRBD1. The CDR3 is made up of 14 amino acids. Trimming cost V 1 base and J 6 bases; bases outside gene matches: 6. CDR1 and CDR2 (germline): SGDLS, YYNGEE. The CDR3 nucleotides read TGTGCCAGCAGCGTAACAGGGGTGGAGGATGGCTACACCTTC. It encodes CASSVTGVEDGYTF.